This TCR beta chain was profiled in a study of CD8 T cells in Susac syndrome (dated by TCRdb to the late 2010s). Regarding the research as a whole: Repertoire sequencing was used to test whether CD8+ T cell activation and differentiation in Susac syndrome was antigen driven. Overall study results and their limits: The number of individuals in the TCR sequencing and HLA analysis was acknowledged as relatively small.

For this clonotype: Its target antigen remains unknown. One base away there is no much larger clone; base qualities are not given.

Peripheral blood CD8+ and CD4+ T cells from healthy donors, Susac syndrome patients and multiple sclerosis patients were profiled by high-throughput TCR beta sequencing. Healthy donors were age- and sex-matched controls. Bulk CD8+ and CD4+ T cells were purified by magnetic negative isolation, whereas CD8+ TEMRA cells were enriched by FACS. Blood was drawn into EDTA tubes, processed within 24 hours, and PBMCs were isolated by density gradient centrifugation. PBMCs intended for TCR sequencing were frozen in liquid nitrogen and were later thawed in a 37 degrees C water bath. The sorted or isolated CD4+, CD8+ and CD8+ TEMRA cells had a purity of 90% or higher. Deletion took 6 bases off V and 10 bases off J, with a span of 10 bases between the germline ends. Its CDR3 holds 11 amino acids, cysteine through phenylalanine. Only the CDR3 portion is preserved as DNA: 33 bases, with reading frame beginning at the first base. CDR1 WNHNN and CDR2 SYGVQD were looked up in the germline V gene (reference sequence).

RNA was extracted using the RNeasy kit, and roughly 0.45 to 1 ug of the RNA was reverse transcribed with random hexamers. The immunoSEQ multiplex PCR assay, covering 54 Vbeta and 13 Jbeta segments, was used to amplify TCR beta CDR3 regions. PCR amplification bias was corrected using a synthetic template baseline for primer optimization and computational correction. The study's own analysis went as follows. Reads were assigned to V, D and J genes according to IMGT and analyzed in immunoSEQ Analyzer, with only productive sequences retained. Clonality was calculated as one minus the Shannon entropy normalized by log2 of the number of productive unique sequences. For each patient and control, public and private clones were evaluated within the 100 most prevalent clones. Clones were defined as Susac-specific if absent from the healthy and MS cohorts, from 1052 published viral clones and from other ImmuneACCESS disease sequences. TCRdb redid the processing of the public reads, applying fastp at Q25 and MiXCR, and retained in-frame beta chains. Under each unique CDR3 protein, matching rows form one entry showing the most common genes and DNA. These V and J calls rely on TCRdb rather than the paper's analysis. The sample table shows more than 150,000 distinct CDR3 sequences, and about 91% are seen once. The top ten clones comprise around 0.08% of the sample.

The receptor comes from a human donor in good health. Material for sequencing was CD4+ T cells from PBMCs. Recombination connected TRBV10-1 to TRBJ2-1; a weak D assignment points to TRBD2 (5 bases agree). The CDR3 in this case is CASSLGEEQFF. The DNA sequence is given as TGCGCCAGCAGCCTCGGGGAAGAGCAGTTCTTC.